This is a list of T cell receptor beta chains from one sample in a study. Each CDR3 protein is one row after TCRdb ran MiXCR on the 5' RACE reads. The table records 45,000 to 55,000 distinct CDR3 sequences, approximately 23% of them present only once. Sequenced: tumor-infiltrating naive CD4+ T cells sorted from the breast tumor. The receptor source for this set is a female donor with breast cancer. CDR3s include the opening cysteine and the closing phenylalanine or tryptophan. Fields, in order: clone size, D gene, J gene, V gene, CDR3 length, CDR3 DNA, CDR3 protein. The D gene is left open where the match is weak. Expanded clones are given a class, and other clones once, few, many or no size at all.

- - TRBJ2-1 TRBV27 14 TGTGCCAGCATAGGCGGAGGGCTTTACAATGAGCAGTTCTTC CASIGGGLYNEQFF
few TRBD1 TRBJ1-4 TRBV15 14 TGTGCCACCAGCCGGACAGGAAGGAATGAAAAACTGTTTTTT CATSRTGRNEKLFF
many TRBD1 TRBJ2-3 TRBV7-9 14 TGTGCCAGCAGCTTAACAGGGGGTGCAGATACGCAGTATTTT CASSLTGGADTQYF
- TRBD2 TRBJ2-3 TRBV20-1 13 TGCAGTGCTAGACTAGCGGGAGGGGATACGCAGTATTTT CSARLAGGDTQYF
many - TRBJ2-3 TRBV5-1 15 TGCGCCAGCAGCTTCGGACGGCCGTTCACAGATACGCAGTATTTT CASSFGRPFTDTQYF
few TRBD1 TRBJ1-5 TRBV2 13 TGTGCCACTCAGGGGGATGGCAATCAGCCCCAGCATTTT CATQGDGNQPQHF
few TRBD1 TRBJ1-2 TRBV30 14 TGTGCCTGGAGTGGGCGGACAGGTTTCTATGGCTACACCTTC CAWSGRTGFYGYTF
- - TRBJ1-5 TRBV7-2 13 TGTGCCAGCAGTTGGGGCACTAATCAGCCCCAGCATTTT CASSWGTNQPQHF
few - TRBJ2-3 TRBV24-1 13 TGTGCCACCAGTGACCTTACCACAGATACGCAGTATTTT CATSDLTTDTQYF
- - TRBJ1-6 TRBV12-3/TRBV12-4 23 TGTGCCAGCAGTTCCATTAGCGGGGGACTAGGGGGTCGTATATCAATGGGGGATTCACCCCTCCACTTT CASSSISGGLGGRISMGDSPLHF
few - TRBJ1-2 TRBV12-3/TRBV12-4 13 TGTGCCAGCAGCTCCGACATATCCTATGGCTACACCTTC CASSSDISYGYTF
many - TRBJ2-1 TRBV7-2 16 TGTGCCAGCAGCTTTCCAGGCTGGAGCTCCTACAATGAGCAGTTCTTC CASSFPGWSSYNEQFF
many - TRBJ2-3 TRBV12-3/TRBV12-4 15 TGTGCCAGCAGTTTAGGAGTGGGCCTCACAGATACGCAGTATTTT CASSLGVGLTDTQYF
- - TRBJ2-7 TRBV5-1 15 TGCGCCAGCAGCTTACAGTGGAGGGGGAGATACGAGCAGTACTTC CASSLQWRGRYEQYF
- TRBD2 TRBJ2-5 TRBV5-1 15 TGCGCCAGCAGCTTATCGGCTAGCGGACAAGAGACCCAGTACTTC CASSLSASGQETQYF
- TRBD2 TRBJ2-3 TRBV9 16 TGTGCCAGCAGCGTAGTTTATAGCGGGGGCACAGATACGCAGTATTTT CASSVVYSGGTDTQYF
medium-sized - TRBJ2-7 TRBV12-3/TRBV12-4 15 TGTGCCAGCAGCAAAGGGGCACAGGGAGACTACGAGCAGTACTTC CASSKGAQGDYEQYF
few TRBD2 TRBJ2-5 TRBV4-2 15 TGTGCCAGCAGCCAACGACTAGCGGGAGGAGAGACCCAGTACTTC CASSQRLAGGETQYF
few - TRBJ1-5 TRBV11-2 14 TGTGCCAGCAGCTTATCATCACGCAATCAGCCCCAGCATTTT CASSLSSRNQPQHF
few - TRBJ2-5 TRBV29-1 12 TGCAGCGTTGGAAAGGCGGGAGAGACCCAGTACTTC CSVGKAGETQYF
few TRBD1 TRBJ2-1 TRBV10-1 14 TGCGCCACCCGGTCGGGACAGGGGGCTAATGAGCAGTTCTTC CATRSGQGANEQFF
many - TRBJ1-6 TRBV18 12 TGTGCCAGCTCACACTATAATTCACCCCTCCACTTT CASSHYNSPLHF
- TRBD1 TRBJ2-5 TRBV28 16 TGTGCCAGCAGACCGTCCCAGGGGGCGGTATCAGAGACCCAGTACTTC CASRPSQGAVSETQYF
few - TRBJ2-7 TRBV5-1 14 TGCGCCAGCAGCTCCGGACAGAAAACCTACGAGCAGTACTTC CASSSGQKTYEQYF
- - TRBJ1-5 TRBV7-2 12 TGTGCCAGCAGCTTTACAGATCAGCCCCAGCATTTT CASSFTDQPQHF
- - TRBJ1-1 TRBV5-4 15 TGTGCCAGCAGCTTGGCAGGGGTCATGAACACTGAAGCTTTCTTT CASSLAGVMNTEAFF
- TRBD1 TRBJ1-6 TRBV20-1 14 TGCAGTGCTAGAATGACAGGGGGGCGCTCACCCCTCCACTTT CSARMTGGRSPLHF
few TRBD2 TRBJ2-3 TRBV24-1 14 TGTGCCACCAGTGTAAGCGGGAGAACCGATACGCAGTATTTT CATSVSGRTDTQYF
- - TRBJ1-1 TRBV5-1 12 TGCGCCAGCAAGGGGTTGGACACTGAAGCTTTCTTT CASKGLDTEAFF
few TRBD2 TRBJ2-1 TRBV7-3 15 TGTGCCAGCAGCTTCGGGACTAGCGGGAGCAATGAGCAGTTCTTC CASSFGTSGSNEQFF
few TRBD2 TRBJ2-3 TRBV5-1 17 TGCGCCAGCAGCTTTACCATACTAGCGGGAGGCACAGATACGCAGTATTTT CASSFTILAGGTDTQYF
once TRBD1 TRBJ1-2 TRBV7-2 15 TGTGCCAGCAGCTTAGCGGGACAGCAGCTTTATGGCTACACCTTC CASSLAGQQLYGYTF
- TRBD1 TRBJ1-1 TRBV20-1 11 TGCAGTGCCCGCCGGGACAGCGAAGCTTTCTTT CSARRDSEAFF
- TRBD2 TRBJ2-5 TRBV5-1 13 TGCGCCAGCAGCCTGACTAGCGTGGGGACCCAGTACTTC CASSLTSVGTQYF
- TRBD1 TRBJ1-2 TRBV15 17 TGTGCCACCAGCACCCGGACAGGGGGCCTCCCTTCCTATGGCTACACCTTC CATSTRTGGLPSYGYTF
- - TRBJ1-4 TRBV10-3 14 TGTGCCATCGGTGCAGACCCTCGTAATGAAAAACTGTTTTTT CAIGADPRNEKLFF
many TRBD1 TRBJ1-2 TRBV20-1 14 TGCAGTGCTAGGATGGACAGGGGGGACTATGGCTACACCTTC CSARMDRGDYGYTF
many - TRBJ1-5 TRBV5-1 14 TGCGCCAGCAGCTTCGGGGGGGCGTCTCAGCCCCAGCATTTT CASSFGGASQPQHF
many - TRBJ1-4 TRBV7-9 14 TGTGCCAGCAGCTTAGCAGGGCAAAATGAAAAACTGTTTTTT CASSLAGQNEKLFF
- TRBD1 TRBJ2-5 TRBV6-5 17 TGTGCCAGCAGTTACTACCCTCCGGGACAGACTCCTTCGACCCAGTACTTC CASSYYPPGQTPSTQYF
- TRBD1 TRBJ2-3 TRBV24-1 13 TGTGCCACCAGTGGAGGGGGCCCAGATACGCAGTATTTT CATSGGGPDTQYF
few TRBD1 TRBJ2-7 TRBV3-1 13 TGTGCCAGCAGCCAGAGACAGGGGTACGAGCAGTACTTC CASSQRQGYEQYF
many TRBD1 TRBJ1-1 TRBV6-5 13 TGTGCCAGCAGGCTAACAGGGGCCACTGAAGCTTTCTTT CASRLTGATEAFF
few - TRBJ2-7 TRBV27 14 TGTGCCAGCAGTTTCCAAGGGGCCGCCTACGAGCAGTACTTC CASSFQGAAYEQYF
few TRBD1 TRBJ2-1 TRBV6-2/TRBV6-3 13 TGTGCCAGCAGCGACAGGGCCGGAGATGAGCAGTTCTTC CASSDRAGDEQFF
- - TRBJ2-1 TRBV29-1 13 TGCAGCGGCCAGAGGGGAGCCTACAATGAGCAGTTCTTC CSGQRGAYNEQFF
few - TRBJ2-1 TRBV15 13 TGTGCCACCAGCAGAGATGAGGGGTATGAGCAGTTCTTC CATSRDEGYEQFF
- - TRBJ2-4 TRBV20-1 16 TGCAGTGCTGCTGACAGACGAGCTAGGGGCAAAAACATTCAGTACTTC CSAADRRARGKNIQYF
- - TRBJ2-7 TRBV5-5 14 TGTGCCAGCAGCCCCAGGGAAATCTCCTACGAGCAGTACTTC CASSPREISYEQYF
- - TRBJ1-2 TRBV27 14 TGTGCCAGCAGTTTAAAGGGGACTAACTATGGCTACACCTTC CASSLKGTNYGYTF
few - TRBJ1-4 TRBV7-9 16 TGTGCCAGCAGCTTAGTTATCTCGGAGGAGCATGAAAAACTGTTTTTT CASSLVISEEHEKLFF
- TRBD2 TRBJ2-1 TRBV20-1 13 TGCAGTGCCTCTAGCGGGTGGTACAATGAGCAGTTCTTC CSASSGWYNEQFF
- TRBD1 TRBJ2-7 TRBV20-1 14 TGCAGTGCTGCCGGGACAGGGGTTACCTACGAGCGGTACTTC CSAAGTGVTYERYF